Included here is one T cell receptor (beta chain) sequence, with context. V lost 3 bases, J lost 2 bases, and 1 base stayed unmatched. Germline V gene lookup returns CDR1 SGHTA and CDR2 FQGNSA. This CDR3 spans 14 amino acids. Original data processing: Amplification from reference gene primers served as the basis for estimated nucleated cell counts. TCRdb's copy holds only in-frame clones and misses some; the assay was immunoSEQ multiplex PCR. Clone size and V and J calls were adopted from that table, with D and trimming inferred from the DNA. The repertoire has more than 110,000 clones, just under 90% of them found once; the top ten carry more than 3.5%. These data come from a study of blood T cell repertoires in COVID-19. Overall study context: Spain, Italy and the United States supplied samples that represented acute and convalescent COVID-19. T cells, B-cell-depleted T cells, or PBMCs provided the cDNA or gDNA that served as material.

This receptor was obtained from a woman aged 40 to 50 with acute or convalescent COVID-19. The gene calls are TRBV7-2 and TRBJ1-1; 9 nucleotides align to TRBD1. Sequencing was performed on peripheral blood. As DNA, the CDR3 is TGTGCCAGCAGCTTTACAGGGGGCAACACTGAAGCTTTCTTT. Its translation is CASSFTGGNTEAFF.